Shown below are 30 T cell receptor beta chains from a single sample sequenced in a study of PD-L1 blockade in urothelial cancer. Method: immunoSEQ multiplex PCR; TCRdb's copy keeps in-frame clones and lacks some. This table has 45,000 to 60,000 clones, around nine tenths appearing once. The starting material was PBMCs, obtained around atezolizumab (anti-PD-L1) treatment. The receptor source for this set is a man between 60 and 75 years old with urothelial cancer.

The rearrangement links TRBV19 to TRBJ2-1, with 7 bases fitting TRBD1. The CDR3 has 14 amino acids. Germline lookup yields CDR1 LNHDA and CDR2 SQIVND (reference sequence). V shed 5 bases, J shed 8 bases, and the junction held 9 bases outside the gene matches. In DNA form, the CDR3 reads TGTGCCAGTAGTCGACCGGGACAGTACTATGAGCAGTTCTTC. Translation: CASSRPGQYYEQFF.

The chain joins TRBV5-1 to TRBJ2-3, with D unclear. The CDR3 has 16 amino acids. Germline CDR1 and CDR2: SGHRS and YFSETQ. V was clipped by 0 bases and J by 0 bases, with 11 bases between them. In DNA, the CDR3 is TGCGCCAGCAGCTTGGATGGGCTAACTAGCACAGATACGCAGTATTTT. Amino acid sequence: CASSLDGLTSTDTQYF.

The chain is built from TRBV5-5 and TRBJ1-2; D gene ambiguous. The CDR3 covers 17 residues. In germline, CDR1 is SGHKS, CDR2 YYEKEE (reference sequence). Trimming stripped 0 bases from V and 3 bases from J, with 18 bases between. The CDR3 reads CASSLAPGELIYYGYTF. In DNA, the CDR3 is TGTGCCAGCAGCTTGGCCCCTGGGGAGCTAATCTACTATGGCTACACCTTC.

The rearrangement links TRBV28 to TRBJ1-1; perhaps TRBD1 as D (5 bases). Between the trimmed V and J ends, which lost 5 bases and 6 bases, there was a span of 16 bases. The CDR3 length is 14 residues. The V gene's germline CDR1 is MDHEN and CDR2 SYDVKM. The CDR3 loop is CASSRRTGGAEAFF. DNA of the CDR3: TGTGCCAGCAGTCGAAGGACGGGAGGGGCTGAAGCTTTCTTT.

The chain has TRBV6-1 and TRBJ2-2; D uncertain. Germline V lookup: CDR1 MNHNS, CDR2 SASEGT. This CDR3 comprises 15 residues. V gave up 8 bases and J gave up 1 base, with 14 bases separating them. The CDR3 is CASPSPPGNTGELFF. In DNA, the CDR3 is TGTGCCAGCCCTTCCCCTCCAGGGAACACCGGGGAGCTGTTTTTT.

The chain joins TRBV6-6 to TRBJ1-1; 9 nucleotides match TRBD1. The CDR3 sequence is 15 residues long. Trimming took 6 bases from V and 5 from J; bases not matched to a gene: 10. Germline V CDR1 and CDR2: MNHNY, SVGAGI (reference sequence). The CDR3 DNA sequence: TGTGCCAGCAGAGATTCCGGGACAGGGAGAACTGAAGCTTTCTTT. Protein sequence: CASRDSGTGRTEAFF.

J is TRBJ1-5 and V is TRBV5-6, with D possibly TRBD1 on 6 matching bases. Germline V gene sequence: CDR1 SGHDT, CDR2 YYEEEE. Trimming stripped 1 base from V and 1 base from J, with 9 bases between. The CDR3 covers 15 residues. This CDR3 is CASSLWTESNQPQHF. CDR3 DNA sequence: TGTGCCAGCAGCTTGTGGACAGAAAGCAATCAGCCCCAGCATTTT.

In this sample, this clone turned up a few times. The gene calls are TRBV5-1 and TRBJ1-1; 8 nucleotides align to TRBD1. This CDR3 contains 15 residues. Germline-derived CDR1 and CDR2 are SGHRS and YFSETQ. The V gene end was trimmed by 0 bases and the J gene end by 10 bases; junction bases not matched to a gene: 11. As DNA, the CDR3 is TGCGCCAGCAGCTTGGGGCAGGACAGGGTTAATGCAGCTTTCTTT. This gives the protein CASSLGQDRVNAAFF.

The chain carries TRBV2 and TRBJ1-6, with 10 bases identical to TRBD1. From germline, CDR1 is SNHLY and CDR2 FYNNEI. The CDR3 contains 14 residues. Trimming removed 6 bases from V and 7 bases from J; junction bases left unmatched: 3. As DNA, the CDR3 is TGTGCCAGCAGCGGGGGACAGGGGAATTCACCCCTCCACTTT. Protein sequence: CASSGGQGNSPLHF.

The V call is TRBV7-8, the J call TRBJ2-7; perhaps TRBD1 as D (5 bases). This CDR3 is built from 14 residues. From germline, CDR1 is SGHVS and CDR2 FQNEAQ. V was trimmed by 3 bases and J by 4 bases, leaving 13 bases between them. The DNA of the CDR3 is TGTGCCAGCAGCTTGCAGGACAAGAGTTACGAGCAGTACTTC. Encoded protein: CASSLQDKSYEQYF.

The V call is TRBV25-1, the J call TRBJ1-3; D remains ambiguous. CDR1 and CDR2 (germline): MGHDK, SYGVNS. Trimming shortened V by 5 bases and J by 3 bases, and 14 bases separated the two germline ends. The CDR3 is 15 residues long. The CDR3 reads CASSPFGESGNTIYF. The CDR3, as DNA: TGTGCCAGCAGTCCGTTCGGGGAAAGTGGAAACACCATATATTTT.

V and J are TRBV6-1 and TRBJ1-2; D not resolved. The CDR3 loop spans 13 amino acids. Germline lookup yields CDR1 MNHNS and CDR2 SASEGT. V was trimmed by 4 bases and J by 4 bases, leaving 10 bases between them. CDR3 sequence: CASSVELIYGYTF. The DNA of the CDR3 is TGTGCCAGCAGTGTTGAACTTATCTATGGCTACACCTTC.

This clone was seen a single time. J is TRBJ2-5 and V is TRBV7-9, with 7 bases identical to TRBD2. Germline CDR1 and CDR2: SEHNR and FQNEAQ (reference sequence). The CDR3 extends over 14 amino acids. V lost 5 bases to trimming and J lost 1 base; unmatched junction nucleotides: 4. Written as DNA, the CDR3 is TGTGCCAGCAGCACCGGGGGGATCCAAGAGACCCAGTACTTC. As protein: CASSTGGIQETQYF.

The J gene is TRBJ2-3, the V gene TRBV6-6; 10 bases fit TRBD2. Germline-derived CDR1 and CDR2 are MNHNY and SVGAGI (reference sequence). V shed 7 bases and J 6 bases; nucleotides not matched to a gene: 7. The CDR3 is made up of 14 amino acids. The CDR3 DNA is TGTGCCAGCAAAAGCAGCGGGGGGGCGGATACGCAGTATTTT. Its translation: CASKSSGGADTQYF.

The chain joins TRBV7-6 to TRBJ2-3, with 11 bases aligning to TRBD2. Germline V gives CDR1 SGHVS, CDR2 FNYEAQ. CDR3 size: 15 residues. V lost 6 bases and J lost 2; bases outside the gene matches: 4. The DNA of the CDR3 is TGTGCCAGCAGGGCTAGCGGGGGGACCACAGATACGCAGTATTTT. Amino acid sequence: CASRASGGTTDTQYF.

This chain connects TRBV7-6 to TRBJ1-2; no clear D gene. The germline V gene encodes CDR1 SGHVS and CDR2 FNYEAQ. The V and J ends lost 5 bases and 7 bases respectively, with 14 bases between them. This CDR3 contains 13 residues. The chain's CDR3 is CASSPGPEGGYTF. Here the CDR3 DNA reads TGTGCCAGCAGCCCCGGGCCCGAGGGTGGCTACACCTTC. Using reference TRBV7-6 and TRBJ1-2 for the parts outside the CDR3, the full variable domain is GAGVSQSPRYKVTKRGQDVALRCDPISGHVSLYWYRQALGQGPEFLTYFNYEAQQDKSGLPNDRFSAERPEGSISTLTIQRTEQRDSAMYRCASSPGPEGGYTFGSGTRLTVV.

The chain combines TRBV7-8 with TRBJ1-1; D remains unclear. V was trimmed by 0 bases and J by 4 bases, leaving 6 bases between them. This CDR3 is 13 amino acids long. Germline V gene sequence: CDR1 SGHVS, CDR2 FQNEAQ. This CDR3 is CASSLARGTEAFF. The CDR3 DNA sequence: TGTGCCAGCAGCTTAGCACGGGGCACTGAAGCTTTCTTT. The entire variable domain, with the rest obtained from reference TRBV7-8 and TRBJ1-1, is as follows: GAGVSQSPRYKVAKRGQDVALRCDPISGHVSLFWYQQALGQGPEFLTYFQNEAQLDKSGLPSDRFFAERPEGSVSTLKIQRTQQEDSAVYLCASSLARGTEAFFGQGTRLTVV.

The V call is TRBV6-5, the J call TRBJ1-2; tentatively, D is TRBD1 (5 bases). Germline values: CDR1 MNHEY, CDR2 SVGAGI. The CDR3 length is 12 residues. V shed 4 bases and J shed 7 bases, with 10 bases lying between them. This CDR3 reads CASSLSGSGYTF. The CDR3 coding sequence is TGTGCCAGCAGTTTATCAGGGTCTGGCTACACCTTC.

This chain joins TRBV28 and TRBJ1-2; TRBD1 agrees at 8 bases. The germline CDR1 and CDR2 sequences are MDHEN and SYDVKM. With V trimmed by 2 bases and J by 2 bases, 10 bases remained unmatched. The CDR3 runs to 17 residues. CDR3 in DNA: TGTGCCAGCAGTTTAATAAGCCGATGGACAGGGAACTATGGCTACACCTTC. Protein: CASSLISRWTGNYGYTF.

This chain uses TRBV5-4 with TRBJ2-1, with 7 bases lining up with TRBD2. Germline loops: CDR1 SGHNT, CDR2 YYREEE (reference sequence). The CDR3 covers 16 residues. V gave up 4 bases and J gave up 4 bases; unmatched junction bases: 11. CDR3 residues: CASSPGVGRAYNEQFF. The DNA for the CDR3 is TGTGCCAGCAGCCCCGGGGTTGGGAGGGCTTACAATGAGCAGTTCTTC.

The rearrangement links TRBV19 to TRBJ2-6, with 7 bases aligning to TRBD1. The CDR3 sequence is 18 residues long. Germline trimming cut 4 bases from V and 0 bases from J; bases unmatched to any gene: 9. Germline V CDR1 and CDR2: LNHDA, SQIVND (reference sequence). The CDR3 region is CASSSYRQGSSGANVLTF. The CDR3 nucleotides are TGTGCCAGTAGTAGTTACCGACAGGGTAGCTCTGGGGCCAACGTCCTGACTTTC.

The chain recombines TRBV6-5 with TRBJ1-2; possible D gene TRBD1, 6 bases. Deletions cut 2 bases from V and 8 bases from J, with 21 bases between. The CDR3 sequence is 16 residues long. CDR1 and CDR2 (germline): MNHEY, SVGAGI. The CDR3 region has the DNA TGTGCCAGCAGTTACGAAGCGGGGGGGCTCAGAGGGGGCTACACCTTC. This codes for CASSYEAGGLRGGYTF.

The rearrangement uses TRBV7-3 and TRBJ2-7; a possible D gene is TRBD1 (6 bases). Germline lookup yields CDR1 SGHTA and CDR2 FQGTGA. The CDR3 totals 14 residues. V lost 0 bases, J lost 6 bases, and 12 bases lay in between. CDR3 sequence: CASSLTRDKAEQYF. The CDR3 nucleotides read TGTGCCAGCAGCTTAACCCGGGACAAAGCCGAGCAGTACTTC.

The count of this clone is one. The rearrangement uses TRBV7-2 and TRBJ2-3; 10 bases line up with TRBD2. With V trimmed by 5 bases and J by 6 bases, 8 bases remained unmatched. This CDR3 has 15 residues. Germline V lookup: CDR1 SGHTA, CDR2 FQGNSA. The chain's CDR3 is CASSPTSGPRDTQYF. CDR3 sequence (DNA): TGTGCCAGCAGCCCGACTAGCGGGCCCCGGGATACGCAGTATTTT.

In its sample, this clone was seen once. The rearrangement uses TRBV4-3 and TRBJ2-7, with TRBD2 as a possible D gene (6 bases). Germline V gene lookup returns CDR1 LGHNA and CDR2 YSLEER. Trimming pared 8 bases from V and 4 bases from J, leaving 18 bases between. This CDR3 is 14 amino acids long. CDR3 loop: CASASGRGSYEQYF. The CDR3 DNA sequence: TGCGCCAGCGCCTCCGGGCGGGGAAGTTACGAGCAGTACTTC.

The chain is built from TRBV19 and TRBJ2-3, with 7 bases identical to TRBD1. CDR1 and CDR2 from the germline V gene are LNHDA and SQIVND (reference sequence). The CDR3 extends over 18 amino acids. Losses at the gene ends were 4 bases for V and 2 bases for J; bases not matched to a gene: 15. The CDR3: CASSSFSTGTYTTDTQYF. The DNA of the CDR3 is TGTGCCAGTAGTAGCTTCTCGACAGGGACCTACACCACAGATACGCAGTATTTT.

The chain combines TRBV10-2 with TRBJ1-6; D ambiguous. CDR3 length equals 14 residues. Germline CDR1 and CDR2: WSHSY and SAAADI. V lost 10 bases to trimming and J lost 5 bases, with 15 bases between them. The CDR3 is CAIQPGSDNSPLHF. The CDR3 region has the DNA TGCGCCATCCAACCGGGATCGGATAATTCACCCCTCCACTTT.

The count of this clone is one. CDR3 loop: CASSFGQGLREKLFF. CDR3 bases: TGTGCCAGCAGCTTCGGACAGGGCCTAAGAGAAAAACTGTTTTTT. The genes are TRBV11-2 and TRBJ1-4, with 8 bases matching TRBD1. The CDR3 runs 15 residues. With V trimmed by 3 bases and J by 8 bases, 8 bases remained unmatched. CDR1 is SGHAT and CDR2 is FQNNGV in the germline V gene.

V is TRBV19 and J is TRBJ1-5; D might be TRBD1 (6 bases). CDR3 length: 16 residues. The germline gives CDR1 LNHDA, CDR2 SQIVND (reference sequence). Trimming pared 5 bases from V and 0 bases from J, leaving 14 bases between. The DNA of the CDR3 is TGTGCCAGTAGTGCAGGACAGCCAAATAGCAATCAGCCCCAGCATTTT. Translation gives CASSAGQPNSNQPQHF. Full variable domain (missing parts from reference TRBV19 and TRBJ1-5): DGGITQSPKYLFRKEGQNVTLSCEQNLNHDAMYWYRQDPGQGLRLIYYSQIVNDFQKGDIAEGYSVSREKKESFPLTVTSAQKNPTAFYLCASSAGQPNSNQPQHFGDGTRLSIL.

This chain links TRBV7-6 with TRBJ2-4; 10 nucleotides line up with TRBD1. The germline gives CDR1 SGHVS, CDR2 FNYEAQ. The ends lost 4 bases at V and 0 bases at J; junction bases unmatched: 3. This CDR3 contains 16 residues. CDR3 loop: CASSSTGGLAKNIQYF. CDR3 DNA sequence: TGTGCCAGCAGCTCGACAGGGGGCTTAGCCAAAAACATTCAGTACTTC.